This T cell receptor beta chain came from a study of blood T cell repertoires in COVID-19. Overall study context: Acute and convalescent COVID-19 specimens originated in the United States, Italy and Spain. In each case, the material was cDNA or gDNA derived from T cells, B-cell-depleted T cells, or PBMCs.

Per germline, CDR1 MNHEY and CDR2 SVGAGI. The CDR3 has 14 amino acids. Trimming shortened V by 4 bases and J by 0 bases, and 9 bases separated the two germline ends. In the original processing: Nucleated cell counts were estimated from reference gene primer amplification. The table came from immunoSEQ multiplex PCR; TCRdb's copy has only in-frame clones and leaves some out. For V, J and clone size, that table is used; D and trimming come from the DNA. The data show about 150,000 clones, around 82% seen once. The rearrangement joins TRBV6-5 to TRBJ1-1; no firm D call. This sequence originates from a human donor in a cohort sampled during active COVID-19. Sequencing was done on a sample of peripheral blood. The CDR3 DNA sequence: TGTGCCAGCAGTTCCGGCGGTCTGAACACTGAAGCTTTCTTT. Its protein product is CASSSGGLNTEAFF.